A single sample gave rise to the 5 T cell receptor beta chains below, sequenced in a study of blood T cell repertoires in COVID-19. Clones were sequenced by immunoSEQ multiplex PCR, and TCRdb holds only the in-frame ones, with some missing. The sample gives tens of thousands of clones, around 80% of which show up once; 10% is in the top ten. Sequencing was done on a sample of peripheral blood. These receptors were obtained from a man in his fifties or sixties with acute or convalescent COVID-19.

V and J are TRBV2 and TRBJ2-6, with 9 bases identical to TRBD1. V lost 6 bases and J lost 0; bases outside the gene matches: 6. From germline, CDR1 is SNHLY and CDR2 FYNNEI. This CDR3 is 17 amino acids long. CDR3 DNA: TGTGCCAGCAGGGGTACAGGGGGCTACTCTGGGGCCAACGTCCTGACTTTC. Translated, it gives CASRGTGGYSGANVLTF. Filled out from reference TRBV2 and TRBJ2-6, the complete variable domain reads EPEVTQTPSHQVTQMGQEVILRCVPISNHLYFYWYRQILGQKVEFLVSFYNNEISEKSEIFDDQFSVERPDGSNFTLKIRSTKLEDSAMYFCASRGTGGYSGANVLTFGAGSRLTVL.

The rearrangement joins TRBV7-3 to TRBJ1-1, with 8 positions matching TRBD1. This CDR3 contains 12 residues. Germline V gene sequence: CDR1 SGHTA, CDR2 FQGTGA. J was trimmed by 8 bases and V by 5 bases; bases with no gene match: 4. In DNA form, the CDR3 reads TGTGCCAGCAGCCCCGGACAGGGAGAAGCTTTCTTT. Its translation is CASSPGQGEAFF.

This chain connects TRBV9 to TRBJ2-7; 7 nucleotides match TRBD2. Trimming cost V 0 bases and J 2 bases; bases outside gene matches: 5. The CDR3 consists of 15 residues. Germline assignment: CDR1 SGDLS and CDR2 YYNGEE. Here the CDR3 reads CASSVGGSQTYEQYF. The CDR3, as DNA: TGTGCCAGCAGCGTAGGCGGGAGCCAAACCTACGAGCAGTACTTC.

The chain carries TRBV30 and TRBJ2-2; TRBD2 might be the D (5 bases). Germline assignment: CDR1 GTSNPN and CDR2 SVGIG (reference sequence). This CDR3 has 11 amino acids. Trimming took off 3 bases at V and 7 bases at J, with 6 bases between the two ends. For the CDR3, the DNA is TGTGCCTGGAGCGGGGACGGGGAGCTGTTTTTT. As protein: CAWSGDGELFF.

The chain recombines TRBV4-2 with TRBJ1-6, with D uncertain. CDR3 size: 15 residues. Germline V gene data show CDR1 as LGHNA and CDR2 as YNFKEQ. The V end was cut by 1 base, the J end by 7 bases, with 11 bases between. Here the CDR3 reads CASSQVLSTNSPLHF. DNA of the CDR3: TGTGCCAGCAGCCAAGTTCTGTCTACCAATTCACCCCTCCACTTT.